The next 9 T cell receptor beta chains were all read from a single sample in a study of identical twins. Each CDR3 protein is one row after TCRdb ran MiXCR on the 5' RACE reads. The sample yields 650,000 to 800,000 distinct CDR3 sequences, less than 10% seen once. The data also belong to a second study, concerning yellow fever vaccine responses in identical twins.

The specimen was PBMCs. These receptor sequences come from a woman aged 18-29 years in good health.

In this sample, this clonotype turned up many times. The rearrangement joins TRBV5-1 to TRBJ2-7; 12 nucleotides align to TRBD2. J gave up 2 bases and V 4 bases, and 10 bases lay outside the gene matches. From germline, CDR1 is SGHRS and CDR2 YFSETQ. CDR3 size: 17 residues. CDR3 DNA: TGCGCCAGCAGCCCTGGACTAGCGGGGATGCCCCCCTACGAGCAGTACTTC. Protein product: CASSPGLAGMPPYEQYF.

This clonotype was recorded at least ten times. This chain uses TRBV4-3 with TRBJ2-1; TRBD2 matches at 7 bases. Germline CDR1 is LGHNA and CDR2 is YSLEER. V lost 0 bases to trimming and J lost 3 bases; unmatched junction nucleotides: 2. The CDR3 contains 15 residues. The CDR3 nucleotides read TGCGCCAGCAGCCAAGACGGCGGGAGCTACAATGAGCAGTTCTTC. Encoded protein: CASSQDGGSYNEQFF.

This clonotype was seen a handful of times. The chain combines TRBV24-1 with TRBJ2-5; TRBD2 agrees at 7 bases. V lost 5 bases and J lost 5; bases outside the gene matches: 4. CDR1 and CDR2 from the germline V gene are KGHDR and SFDVKD. The CDR3 covers 13 residues. CDR3 sequence reads: CATSAVGGETQYF. As DNA, the CDR3 is TGTGCCACCAGTGCCGTGGGGGGGGAGACCCAGTACTTC.

This chain connects TRBV20-1 to TRBJ2-6; the match to TRBD1 covers 7 bases. This CDR3 has 18 amino acids. V dropped 5 bases and J dropped 0; count of bases not matched to a gene: 13. Germline V gene data show CDR1 as DFQATT and CDR2 as SNEGSKA (reference sequence). CDR3 DNA: TGCAGTGCTTACGCTTGGACAGGTCTCGCCTCTGGGGCCAACGTCCTGACTTTC. It is translated as CSAYAWTGLASGANVLTF.

The J gene is TRBJ1-6, the V gene TRBV7-8; D is unclear. The germline V and J ends were trimmed by 0 bases and 10 bases, with 13 bases remaining between them. CDR3 length: 15 amino acids. Germline loops: CDR1 SGHVS, CDR2 FQNEAQ. CDR3 region: CASSLAGLSGSPLHF. The DNA of the CDR3 is TGTGCCAGCAGCTTAGCCGGTCTATCGGGCTCACCCCTCCACTTT.

This clonotype was seen a few times. J is TRBJ2-3 and V is TRBV7-2; D unclear. Trimming removed 4 bases from V and 6 bases from J, with 14 bases in between. Germline V lookup: CDR1 SGHTA, CDR2 FQGNSA. The CDR3 covers 14 residues. CDR3: CASSSGGSSDTQYF. CDR3 in DNA: TGTGCCAGCAGCTCGGGTGGGTCTTCGGATACGCAGTATTTT. Looking up the rest from reference TRBV7-2 and TRBJ2-3 gives the full variable domain: GAGVSQSPSNKVTEKGKDVELRCDPISGHTALYWYRQSLGQGLEFLIYFQGNSAPDKSGLPSDRFSAERTGGSVSTLTIQRTQQEDSAVYLCASSSGGSSDTQYFGPGTRLTVL.

The chain is built from TRBV7-3 and TRBJ2-3, with 7 bases that match TRBD2. V shed 0 bases, J shed 0 bases, and the junction held 6 bases outside the gene matches. CDR1 and CDR2 (germline): SGHTA, FQGTGA. This CDR3 comprises 17 residues. The CDR3 nucleotides are TGTGCCAGCAGCTTAACGTCGGGCGGGGGTAGCACAGATACGCAGTATTTT. Translation gives CASSLTSGGGSTDTQYF. Based on the CDR3 plus reference TRBV7-3 and TRBJ2-3, the full variable domain is GAGVSQTPSNKVTEKGKYVELRCDPISGHTALYWYRQSLGQGPEFLIYFQGTGAADDSGLPNDRFFAVRPEGSVSTLKIQRTERGDSAVYLCASSLTSGGGSTDTQYFGPGTRLTVL.

At least ten counts were recorded for this clonotype. The chain joins TRBV11-1 to TRBJ2-4, with 8 bases identical to TRBD1. The CDR3 loop spans 17 amino acids. J was trimmed by 0 bases and V by 5 bases; bases with no gene match: 9. CDR1 and CDR2 (germline): SGHAT, FQDESV (reference sequence). The CDR3 nucleotides read TGTGCCAGCAGCCTGGGGACAGGCGATCTAGCCAAAAACATTCAGTACTTC. Translating it yields CASSLGTGDLAKNIQYF.

This clonotype was counted a few times. The J gene is TRBJ2-1, the V gene TRBV3-1; D is unresolved. Trimming cost V 1 base and J 8 bases, with 6 bases left between them. Germline loops: CDR1 LGHDT, CDR2 YNNKEL (reference sequence). CDR3 length: 12 amino acids. The CDR3: CASSQVGYEQFF. As DNA, the CDR3 is TGTGCCAGCAGCCAAGTTGGATATGAGCAGTTCTTC.